These 9 T cell receptor beta chains originate from one sample sequenced in a study of T cell changes during pregnancy in multiple sclerosis. Assay: immunoSEQ multiplex PCR; the TCRdb copy retains only in-frame clones and omits some. The sample includes 60,000 to 65,000 clones, more than 90% seen only once; the top ten take approximately 1.5%. The source material was peripheral blood, sampled in the second trimester of pregnancy. These receptors were collected from a female donor with multiple sclerosis, enrolled in a pregnancy study.

The J gene is TRBJ2-1, the V gene TRBV6-5; 12 bases are a match to TRBD2. The CDR3 extends over 13 amino acids. V trimming: 8 bases; J trimming: 9 bases; junction bases outside the gene matches: 5. Germline V CDR1 and CDR2: MNHEY, SVGAGI. The CDR3 bases are TGTGCCAGCGGGCTGGGACTAGCGGGTGAGCAGTTCTTC. It codes for CASGLGLAGEQFF.

The chain recombines TRBV6-5 with TRBJ1-1; 9 bases line up with TRBD1. The germline gives CDR1 MNHEY, CDR2 SVGAGI. This CDR3 is 10 amino acids long. V shed 8 bases, J shed 8 bases, and the junction held 0 bases outside the gene matches. This CDR3 is CASGTGEAFF. Here the CDR3 DNA reads TGTGCCAGCGGGACAGGGGAAGCTTTCTTT.

CDR3 residues: CASSSYSLAGSADTQYF. The CDR3 DNA follows: TGTGCCAGCAGCTCTTATTCACTAGCGGGATCGGCAGATACGCAGTATTTT. The V call is TRBV9, the J call TRBJ2-3; TRBD2 matches 10 bases. This CDR3 has 17 residues. CDR1 SGDLS and CDR2 YYNGEE come from the germline V gene. J gave up 4 bases and V 4 bases, and 12 bases lay outside the gene matches.

This chain joins TRBV5-5 and TRBJ2-5; D uncertain. Trimming took 4 bases from V and 2 from J, leaving 15 bases between them. The CDR3 loop spans 15 amino acids. Per the germline V gene, CDR1 is SGHKS and CDR2 is YYEKEE (reference sequence). The chain's CDR3 is CASSQLTRQQETQYF. CDR3 bases: TGTGCCAGCAGCCAGCTGACCAGACAACAAGAGACCCAGTACTTC.

J is TRBJ1-5 and V is TRBV27; the D gene is possibly TRBD1 (6 bases). CDR3 length: 15 amino acids. V shed 5 bases and J shed 4 bases, with 15 bases lying between them. Germline V lookup: CDR1 MNHEY, CDR2 SMNVEV (reference sequence). In DNA, the CDR3 is TGTGCCAGCAGTCCCCAGAGTACAGGGAATCAGCCCCAGCATTTT. Translated: CASSPQSTGNQPQHF.

CDR3 loop: CASSTSGAKRWEQYF. The CDR3 nucleotides read TGCGCCAGCAGCACGTCAGGCGCAAAAAGGTGGGAGCAGTACTTC. The V gene is TRBV5-1, the J gene TRBJ2-7; no clear D. The CDR3 covers 15 residues. CDR1 and CDR2 from the germline V gene are SGHRS and YFSETQ. The V end was cut by 4 bases, the J end by 7 bases, with 21 bases between.

This clone showed up just once. CDR3: CASSRDSQETQYF. The CDR3 DNA reads TGTGCCAGCAGCCGGGACAGCCAAGAGACCCAGTACTTC. The rearrangement links TRBV2 to TRBJ2-5; 7 positions match TRBD1. Germline V gives CDR1 SNHLY, CDR2 FYNNEI. The CDR3 extends over 13 amino acids. Trimming took 6 bases from V and 1 from J; bases not matched to a gene: 2.

The rearrangement joins TRBV5-8 to TRBJ2-7; tentatively, D is TRBD2 (5 bases). Per the germline V gene, CDR1 is SGHTS and CDR2 is YDEGEE. Trimming shortened V by 1 base and J by 2 bases, and 7 bases separated the two germline ends. The CDR3 is 13 residues long. As DNA, the CDR3 is TGTGCCAGCAGCTTGACGGGGACCTACGAGCAGTACTTC. The encoded protein is CASSLTGTYEQYF.

The CDR3 region has the DNA TGTGCCAGCAATCACAGGGGGTCAGATACGCAGTATTTT. Amino acid sequence: CASNHRGSDTQYF. This chain uses TRBV7-6 with TRBJ2-3; 8 bases line up with TRBD1. The J segment lost 4 bases and the V segment lost 7 bases, leaving 4 bases of the junction unmatched. CDR3 length: 13 residues. Germline V gene data show CDR1 as SGHVS and CDR2 as FNYEAQ.